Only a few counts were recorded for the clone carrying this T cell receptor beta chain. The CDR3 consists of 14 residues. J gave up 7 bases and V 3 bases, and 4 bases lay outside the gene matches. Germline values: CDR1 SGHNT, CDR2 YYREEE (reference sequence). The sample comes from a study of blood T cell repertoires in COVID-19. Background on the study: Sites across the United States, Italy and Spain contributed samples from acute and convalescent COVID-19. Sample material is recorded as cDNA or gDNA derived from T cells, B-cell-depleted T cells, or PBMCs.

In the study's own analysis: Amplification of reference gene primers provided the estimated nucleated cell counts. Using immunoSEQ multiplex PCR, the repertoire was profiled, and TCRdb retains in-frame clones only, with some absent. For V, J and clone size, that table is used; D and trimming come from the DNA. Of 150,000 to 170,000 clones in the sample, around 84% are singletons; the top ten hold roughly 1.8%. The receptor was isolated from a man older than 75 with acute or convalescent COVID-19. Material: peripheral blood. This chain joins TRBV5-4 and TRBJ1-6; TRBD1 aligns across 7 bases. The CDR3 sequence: CASSSTGVNSPLHF. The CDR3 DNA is TGTGCCAGCAGCTCAACAGGGGTCAATTCACCCCTCCACTTT.